This T cell receptor (beta chain) was observed in a study of blood T cell repertoires in COVID-19. In the original processing: Amplified reference gene primers provided the basis for estimating nucleated cell counts. Profiled with immunoSEQ multiplex PCR; TCRdb holds only in-frame clones, not every one. V and J calls plus clone size are reproduced from that table; the DNA served to infer D and trimming. Found here are 190,000 or so clones, almost 85% of them singletons; the top ten hold 6.5% to 8.5%. The CDR3 contains 14 residues. Germline loops: CDR1 GTSNPN, CDR2 SVGIG (reference sequence). V lost 2 bases and J lost 5, with 15 bases in between.

Sequencing was done on a sample of peripheral blood. The chain combines TRBV30 with TRBJ1-2; D is unclear. This clonotype was obtained from a human donor with acute or convalescent COVID-19. The donor label of this sample is uncertain. CDR3 sequence: CAWSSTPVEYGYTF. For the CDR3, the DNA is TGTGCCTGGAGTTCGACTCCGGTGGAGTATGGCTACACCTTC.